Sequencing of this TCR beta chain was carried out in a study of T cells in Graves' hyperthyroidism and ophthalmopathy. Overall study findings and caveats: Most clonotypes that expanded in the thyroid above 0.001 also showed up in blood.

What was amplified from RNA transcripts were TCR beta CDR3 regions. HTBI primers were the set used in a first-round RT-PCR of the TCR CDR3. One entry per CDR3 protein, called by TCRdb with MiXCR from the multiplex PCR reads. The sample lists around 690,000 distinct CDR3 sequences; 15% to 20% were seen once. This clonotype was detected ten times or more. Its target is not known. Sequencing input: blood. The sequence came from a middle-aged man with Graves' hyperthyroidism.

In DNA form, the CDR3 reads TGTGCCAGCAGTTTGGGGTATAGCAATCAGCCCCAGCATTTT. Amino acids: CASSLGYSNQPQHF. The genes are TRBV27 and TRBJ1-5; D not resolved. This CDR3 is 14 amino acids long. Per germline, CDR1 MNHEY and CDR2 SMNVEV (reference sequence). V gave up 3 bases and J gave up 0 bases, with 6 bases separating them.